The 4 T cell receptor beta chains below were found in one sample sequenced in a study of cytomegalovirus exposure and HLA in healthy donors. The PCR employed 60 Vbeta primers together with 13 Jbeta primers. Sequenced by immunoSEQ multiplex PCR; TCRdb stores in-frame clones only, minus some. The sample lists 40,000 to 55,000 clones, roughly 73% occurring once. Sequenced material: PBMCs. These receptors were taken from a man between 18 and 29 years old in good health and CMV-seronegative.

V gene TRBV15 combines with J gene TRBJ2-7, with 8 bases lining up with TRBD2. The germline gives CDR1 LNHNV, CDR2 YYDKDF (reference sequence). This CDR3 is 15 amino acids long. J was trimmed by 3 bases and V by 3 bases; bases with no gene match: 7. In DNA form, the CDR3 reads TGTGCCACCAGCAGTGGGGAGACTAGCGTCTACGAGCAGTACTTC. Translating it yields CATSSGETSVYEQYF.

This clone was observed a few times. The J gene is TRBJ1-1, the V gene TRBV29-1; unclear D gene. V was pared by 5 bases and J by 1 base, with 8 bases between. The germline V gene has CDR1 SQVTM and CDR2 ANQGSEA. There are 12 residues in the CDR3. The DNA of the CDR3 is TGCAGCGTTCTACCAGGGAACACTGAAGCTTTCTTT. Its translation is CSVLPGNTEAFF.

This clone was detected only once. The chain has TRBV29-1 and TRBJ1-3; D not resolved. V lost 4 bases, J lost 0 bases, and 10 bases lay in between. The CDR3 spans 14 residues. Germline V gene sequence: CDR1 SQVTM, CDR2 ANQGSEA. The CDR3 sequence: CSVALAFSGNTIYF. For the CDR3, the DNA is TGCAGCGTTGCTCTGGCATTCTCTGGAAACACCATATATTTT.

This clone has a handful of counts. As DNA, the CDR3 is TGTGCCAGCAGTTGGGACAGGGGGCTCTCTGGGGCCAACGTCCTGACTTTC. This gives the protein CASSWDRGLSGANVLTF. This chain connects TRBV28 to TRBJ2-6; 12 positions match TRBD1. The trim removed 4 bases at V and 0 bases at J, leaving 1 base unmatched. The CDR3 contains 17 residues. Germline CDR1 is MDHEN and CDR2 is SYDVKM.